Listed here are 19 T cell receptor beta chains from one sample, sequenced in a study of cytomegalovirus exposure and HLA in healthy donors. The PCR ran on 60 Vbeta and 13 Jbeta primers. Method: immunoSEQ multiplex PCR; TCRdb's copy keeps in-frame clones and lacks some. The sample has about 140,000 clones, 65% to 80% seen once; the top ten hold 6.5%. Sequencing was performed on PBMCs. Receptors were obtained from a man aged 40-50 years in good health and CMV-seropositive.

The chain links TRBV29-1 to TRBJ2-5, with D possibly matching TRBD2 (6 bases). The tail of the sequence fits TRBJ2-7 better, so the J call may be wrong. Germline values: CDR1 SQVTM, CDR2 ANQGSEA. This CDR3 is 12 amino acids long. The CDR3 is CSVGGTPYEQYF. CDR3 sequence (DNA): TGCAGCGTTGGGGGGACTCCCTACGAGCAGTACTTC.

This sequence joins TRBV28 and TRBJ1-1, with 8 bases matching TRBD1. The CDR3 length is 15 residues. V dropped 5 bases and J dropped 1; count of bases not matched to a gene: 6. Germline CDR1 MDHEN, CDR2 SYDVKM. In DNA, the CDR3 is TGTGCCAGCAGTACCGACAGGGGAGGGAACACTGAAGCTTTCTTT. Residues: CASSTDRGGNTEAFF.

The rearrangement uses TRBV5-4 and TRBJ1-2; TRBD1 matches at 8 bases. The CDR3 is 14 amino acids. Germline CDR1 SGHNT, CDR2 YYREEE (reference sequence). The ends lost 4 bases at V and 4 bases at J; junction bases unmatched: 6. For the CDR3, the DNA is TGTGCCAGCAGCGAAAGGGACAGGCCCTATGGCTACACCTTC. This gives the protein CASSERDRPYGYTF. The full variable domain, completed using reference TRBV5-4 and TRBJ1-2, is ETGVTQSPTHLIKTRGQQVTLRCSSQSGHNTVSWYQQALGQGPQFIFQYYREEENGRGNFPPRFSGLQFPNYSSELNVNALELDDSALYLCASSERDRPYGYTFGSGTRLTVV.

This rearrangement joins TRBV7-9 to TRBJ2-3; 7 bases are a match to TRBD2. V shed 3 bases and J 4 bases; nucleotides not matched to a gene: 10. This CDR3 comprises 16 residues. Per germline, CDR1 SEHNR and CDR2 FQNEAQ (reference sequence). For the CDR3, the DNA is TGTGCCAGCAGCTTTGGGCGGGAGTTGGGCCCAGATACGCAGTATTTT. This gives the protein CASSFGRELGPDTQYF.

J is TRBJ2-3 and V is TRBV2; TRBD2 might be the D (6 bases). This CDR3 spans 12 amino acids. Germline V gene lookup returns CDR1 SNHLY and CDR2 FYNNEI. The V and J ends lost 6 bases and 4 bases respectively, with 8 bases between them. DNA of the CDR3: TGTGCCAGCAGACTAGCAGCAGATACGCAGTATTTT. It translates to CASRLAADTQYF.

The rearrangement links TRBV6-1 to TRBJ2-7; 10 bases are shared with TRBD2. The CDR3 has 14 amino acids. Unmatched junction bases numbered 7, after V lost 6 bases and J lost 5 bases. Per the germline V gene, CDR1 is MNHNS and CDR2 is SASEGT. CDR3 loop: CASSPSGRINEQYF. In nucleotides, the CDR3 is TGTGCCAGCAGCCCTAGCGGGAGAATAAACGAGCAGTACTTC.

The chain uses TRBV7-9 and TRBJ2-7; 7 bases agree with TRBD2. Unmatched junction bases numbered 1, after V lost 1 base and J lost 1 base. The CDR3 is made up of 14 amino acids. Germline V gene lookup returns CDR1 SEHNR and CDR2 FQNEAQ (reference sequence). CDR3 in DNA: TGTGCCAGCAGCTTAGTGCGGGAGTCCTACGAGCAGTACTTC. Residues: CASSLVRESYEQYF.

The gene calls are TRBV4-2 and TRBJ2-2; the match to TRBD1 covers 8 bases. The CDR3 length is 16 residues. Looked up from germline, CDR1 is LGHNA and CDR2 is YNFKEQ. V trimming: 0 bases; J trimming: 4 bases; junction bases outside the gene matches: 4. The CDR3 DNA is TGTGCCAGCAGCCAAGATATAACAGGGGGCACCGGGGAGCTGTTTTTT. This sequence encodes CASSQDITGGTGELFF.

The V gene is TRBV11-2, the J gene TRBJ2-5; tentative D call: TRBD1 (7 bases). The CDR3 sequence is 15 residues long. In germline, CDR1 is SGHAT, CDR2 FQNNGV. The V end lost 5 bases, the J end lost 3 bases, and 16 bases lay between the germline ends. CDR3 loop: CASSPDSRGEETQYF. CDR3 in DNA: TGTGCCAGCAGCCCCGACAGCAGGGGGGAAGAGACCCAGTACTTC. Together with reference TRBV11-2 and TRBJ2-5, the CDR3 gives the full variable domain: EAGVAQSPRYKIIEKRQSVAFWCNPISGHATLYWYQQILGQGPKLLIQFQNNGVVDDSQLPKDRFSAERLKGVDSTLKIQPAKLEDSAVYLCASSPDSRGEETQYFGPGTRLLVL.

V is TRBV25-1 and J is TRBJ2-7; possibly TRBD1 for D (5 bases). The CDR3 covers 16 residues. V gave up 5 bases and J gave up 0 bases, with 17 bases separating them. Germline values: CDR1 MGHDK, CDR2 SYGVNS. CDR3 coding DNA: TGTGCCAGCAGTAATCGTTTGTCAGGGTACTCCTACGAGCAGTACTTC. It specifies CASSNRLSGYSYEQYF.

Comments on this clone: The sample contains more than one DNA sequence encoding this CDR3. This chain joins TRBV5-1 and TRBJ2-7; 7 bases map to TRBD1. The V gene's germline CDR1 is SGHRS and CDR2 YFSETQ. The V segment lost 4 bases and the J segment 1 base; nucleotides outside the gene matches: 8. The CDR3 is 15 amino acids. The DNA for the CDR3 is TGCGCCAGCAGCCCAAGACAGGGCAATTCCTACGAGCAGTACTTC. As protein: CASSPRQGNSYEQYF.

This rearrangement joins TRBV5-1 to TRBJ2-3; D remains unclear. Between the trimmed V and J ends, which lost 6 bases and 0 bases, there was a span of 11 bases. The germline V gene has CDR1 SGHRS and CDR2 YFSETQ. The CDR3 is 14 residues long. DNA of the CDR3: TGCGCCAGCAAAACTCAGACTAGCACAGATACGCAGTATTTT. Its translation is CASKTQTSTDTQYF.

In its sample, this clone was seen once. The chain recombines TRBV7-9 with TRBJ2-1; a possible D gene is TRBD2 (5 bases). This CDR3 has 13 residues. Germline lookup yields CDR1 SEHNR and CDR2 FQNEAQ (reference sequence). Trimming took 5 bases from V and 6 from J, leaving 11 bases between them. CDR3 coding DNA: TGTGCCAGCAGCCGGGATAGCTTCAATGAGCAGTTCTTC. Translating it yields CASSRDSFNEQFF.

The chain couples TRBV4-1 to TRBJ2-2; 7 nucleotides match TRBD1. The CDR3 sequence is 14 residues long. J was trimmed by 7 bases and V by 2 bases; bases with no gene match: 4. Germline loops: CDR1 MGHRA, CDR2 YSYEKL. The DNA of the CDR3 is TGCGCCAGCAGCCAAACCGGACAGGTCGGGGAGCTGTTTTTT. This gives the protein CASSQTGQVGELFF.

The chain has TRBV27 and TRBJ1-1, with D maybe TRBD1 (6 bases). Per the germline V gene, CDR1 is MNHEY and CDR2 is SMNVEV (reference sequence). This CDR3 region has 14 residues. Trimming cost V 4 bases and J 1 base, with 10 bases left between them. The CDR3 loop is CASSSGHKNTEAFF. CDR3 nucleotide sequence: TGTGCCAGCAGTTCGGGACATAAGAACACTGAAGCTTTCTTT.

In its sample, this clone was seen a few times. The gene calls are TRBV11-2 and TRBJ2-1; 11 nucleotides line up with TRBD1. V dropped 7 bases and J dropped 7; count of bases not matched to a gene: 3. This CDR3 comprises 13 residues. CDR1 and CDR2 from the germline V gene are SGHAT and FQNNGV. CDR3 coding DNA: TGTGCCAGCACCGGACAGGGGGCGAATGAGCAGTTCTTC. Protein: CASTGQGANEQFF.

This chain uses TRBV6-6 with TRBJ2-1; 8 bases agree with TRBD2. Losses at the gene ends were 6 bases for V and 7 bases for J; bases not matched to a gene: 14. CDR1 is MNHNY and CDR2 is SVGAGI in the germline V gene (reference sequence). CDR3 size: 16 residues. CDR3 in DNA: TGTGCCAGCAGCCCGCGACTAGCGAGGATTGTTAATGAGCAGTTCTTC. This sequence encodes CASSPRLARIVNEQFF.

J is TRBJ2-3 and V is TRBV6-1; D perhaps matches TRBD1 (6 bases). The CDR3 extends over 14 amino acids. V lost 8 bases, J lost 2 bases, and 14 bases lay in between. CDR1 MNHNS and CDR2 SASEGT come from the germline V gene. CDR3 sequence (DNA): TGTGCCAGCGCCGGACAGCCAACCACAGATACGCAGTATTTT. Amino acids: CASAGQPTTDTQYF.

V is TRBV7-3 and J is TRBJ1-1; 7 nucleotides line up with TRBD1. The CDR3 runs to 16 residues. The trim removed 5 bases at V and 0 bases at J, leaving 9 bases unmatched. Germline CDR1 SGHTA, CDR2 FQGTGA. The CDR3 reads CASSAGYRGLNTEAFF. In nucleotides, the CDR3 is TGTGCCAGCAGCGCGGGTTACAGGGGCTTGAACACTGAAGCTTTCTTT.